Below are 20 T cell receptor beta chains sequenced from a single sample in a study of T cell clonality in common variable immunodeficiency. Libraries were prepared by immunoSEQ multiplex PCR; TCRdb keeps only in-frame clonotypes and omits some of them. This repertoire holds approximately 46,000 clones, and none appear only once. Sequenced: peripheral blood mononuclear cells. The receptors originated from a person aged 18 to 75 in good health.

This clone was observed at least ten times. The read halts 3 residues ahead of the CDR3 end, with the missing end drawn from the germline J gene. The chain uses TRBV30 and TRBJ1-2, with D perhaps TRBD1 (5 bases). The V end lost 2 bases, the J end lost 3 bases, and 7 bases lay between the germline ends. The CDR3 totals 12 residues. From germline, CDR1 is GTSNPN and CDR2 SVGIG (reference sequence). The DNA read from the CDR3 is TGTGCCTGGAGTCAAGGGGACTATGGC. Translation gives CAWSQGDYG. The entire CDR3 sequence reads CAWSQGDYGYTF.

This clone was seen many times. The missing CDR3 end, 3 residues past where the read stops, is filled in from the germline J gene. This rearrangement joins TRBV20-1 to TRBJ2-1; D gene ambiguous. The CDR3 runs to 12 residues. In germline, CDR1 is DFQATT, CDR2 SNEGSKA (reference sequence). With 5 bases removed from V and 0 bases from J, the gap between germline ends came to 5 bases. CDR3 region: CSAPRSYNEQFF. The covered CDR3 bases are TGCAGTGCTCCCCGCTCCTACAATGAG.

This clone has ten or more counts. CDR3 amino acids: CSGTTGWATNEKLFF. The covered CDR3 bases are TGCAGCGGTACCACAGGGTGGGCAACTAATGAAAAA. The chain joins TRBV29-1 to TRBJ1-4, with D perhaps TRBD1 (6 bases). The read stops 3 residues short of the end of the CDR3; the missing end is completed from the germline J gene. CDR3 length equals 15 residues. V shed 7 bases and J shed 0 bases, with 15 bases lying between them. The germline CDR1 and CDR2 sequences are SQVTM and ANQGSEA.

There are many counts of this clone. The DNA ends 3 residues before the CDR3 does, and the rest of the CDR3 is filled in from the germline J gene. The chain combines TRBV30 with TRBJ1-2; 8 bases match TRBD1. Germline values: CDR1 GTSNPN, CDR2 SVGIG (reference sequence). V shed 3 bases and J 3 bases; nucleotides not matched to a gene: 9. CDR3 size: 15 residues. This CDR3 is CAWSRGQGWDYGYTF. The covered CDR3 bases are TGTGCCTGGAGCCGTGGACAGGGTTGGGACTATGGC.

This clone was seen repeatedly, ten times or more. The read is 3 residues too short to cover the CDR3 end, so that end is filled in from the germline J gene. This chain joins TRBV12-3 or TRBV12-4 and TRBJ2-5; D remains ambiguous. The V end lost 5 bases, the J end lost 5 bases, and 21 bases lay between the germline ends. The CDR3 is 16 amino acids. The sequenced CDR3 bases are TGTGCCAGCAGTCTCGTTGCGGCCCCCGGCCGGGAGACC. Protein product: CASSLVAAPGRET. The full CDR3 is CASSLVAAPGRETQYF.

This clone was seen repeatedly, ten times or more. The read ends 3 residues shy of where the CDR3 ends; the end is completed using the germline J gene. The genes are TRBV5-6 and TRBJ2-7; TRBD2 matches 11 bases. The J segment lost 0 bases and the V segment lost 4 bases, leaving 3 bases of the junction unmatched. CDR1 SGHDT and CDR2 YYEEEE come from the germline V gene. The CDR3 is 15 residues long. CDR3: CASSRLAGSSYEQYF. The sequenced part of the CDR3 DNA is TGTGCCAGCAGCCGACTAGCGGGAAGCTCCTACGAG.

This clone was recorded many times. The read terminates 3 residues before the CDR3 end, so the remaining end is supplied by the germline J gene. The rearrangement joins TRBV20-1 to TRBJ2-2, with 8 positions matching TRBD2. Germline assignment: CDR1 DFQATT and CDR2 SNEGSKA (reference sequence). Losses at the gene ends were 3 bases for V and 1 base for J; bases not matched to a gene: 7. CDR3 size: 16 residues. The CDR3 loop is CSARGLERQNTGELFF. The CDR3 DNA, read in part, is TGCAGTGCTAGGGGACTAGAACGCCAGAACACCGGGGAG.

Only a few counts were recorded for this clone. The sequenced fragment ends 3 residues before the CDR3 boundary, so the rest is inferred from the germline J gene. The chain joins TRBV2 to TRBJ2-2; 7 bases map to TRBD1. This CDR3 has 14 residues. Germline V gene data show CDR1 as SNHLY and CDR2 as FYNNEI. Partial CDR3 DNA: TGTGCCAGCAGGGATACCGGGACAGCCCAAAAG. Translating gives CASRDTGTAQK. The entire CDR3 protein reads CASRDTGTAQKLFF. Combining the CDR3 with reference TRBV2 and TRBJ2-2 gives the whole variable domain EPEVTQTPSHQVTQMGQEVILRCVPISNHLYFYWYRQILGQKVEFLVSFYNNEISEKSEIFDDQFSVERPDGSNFTLKIRSTKLEDSAMYFCASRDTGTAQKLFFGEGSRLTVL.

This clone was seen ten or more times. Read sequence stops 3 residues before the CDR3 end, and the germline J gene provides the missing end. The V and J genes are TRBV7-2 and TRBJ2-7; D ambiguous. CDR3 length equals 11 residues. Germline-derived CDR1 and CDR2 are SGHTA and FQGNSA. V was pared by 5 bases and J by 3 bases, with 5 bases between. CDR3 DNA, as far as it was read: TGTGCCAGCAGCCCCAGCTACGAG. Amino acids: CASSPSYE. The entire CDR3 reads CASSPSYEQYF.

This clone was observed at least ten times. A junction boundary mismatches the germline segment, possibly from a read error. The read terminates 3 residues before the CDR3 end, so the remaining end is supplied by the germline J gene. V gene TRBV4-2 combines with J gene TRBJ1-2, with TRBD1 identical over 7 bases. Germline CDR1 is LGHNA and CDR2 is YNFKEQ. CDR3 length: 15 residues. The CDR3 loop reads CASSQGTVANYGYTF. Partial CDR3 DNA: TGCGCCAGCAGCCAAGGGACAGTTGCTAACTATGGC.

This clone was counted only a few times. The CDR3 extends 3 residues past the end of the read, so its final part is completed from the germline J gene. The chain carries TRBV19 and TRBJ2-3; possible D gene TRBD2, 7 bases. The CDR3 is 13 residues long. CDR1 and CDR2 from the germline V gene are LNHDA and SQIVND (reference sequence). Here the CDR3 reads CASSPGGYQPQYF. CDR3 bases read: TGTGCCAGTAGTCCGGGGGGCTATCAGCCG.

To note about this clone: From the germline J gene comes the end of the CDR3, since the read stops 3 residues before it. The chain has TRBV19 and TRBJ2-2; 8 nucleotides agree with TRBD1. This CDR3 comprises 16 residues. Germline CDR1 is LNHDA and CDR2 is SQIVND (reference sequence). V was pared by 5 bases and J by 2 bases, with 7 bases of the junction left unmatched. Incomplete CDR3 DNA: TGTGCCAGTAGTCGGCAGGGGGCTATCAACACCGGGGAG. Its protein is CASSRQGAINTGE. The full CDR3 protein is CASSRQGAINTGELFF.

This clone was observed many times. The read comes to an end 3 residues before the CDR3 does, leaving the germline J gene to fill in the end. This chain connects TRBV7-8 to TRBJ1-1, with D perhaps TRBD1 (6 bases). Germline CDR1 reads SGHVS; CDR2 reads FQNEAQ. This CDR3 spans 15 amino acids. V gave up 5 bases and J gave up 0 bases, with 13 bases separating them. The CDR3 region is CASSPGAFLNTEAFF. CDR3 DNA (partial): TGTGCCAGCAGCCCAGGGGCATTTCTGAACACTGAA.

In this sample, this clone turned up many times. The sequenced fragment ends 3 residues before the CDR3 boundary, so the rest is inferred from the germline J gene. The chain employs TRBV5-6 and TRBJ2-3, with a weak D call TRBD1 (5 bases). Germline V gene lookup returns CDR1 SGHDT and CDR2 YYEEEE. V dropped 3 bases and J dropped 8 bases, with 10 bases sitting between them. The CDR3 has 12 amino acids. The sequenced CDR3 bases are TGTGCCAGCAGCTCCAGGGTAGGTACG. As protein: CASSSRVGT. From start to end, the CDR3 is CASSSRVGTQYF.

This clone was counted many times. Coverage ceases 3 residues before the CDR3 finishes, and the germline J gene fills in the end. The V and J genes are TRBV5-4 and TRBJ1-1; the match to TRBD1 covers 8 bases. V was clipped by 6 bases and J by 0 bases; unmatched bases: 7. The CDR3 covers 15 residues. The germline V gene has CDR1 SGHNT and CDR2 YYREEE (reference sequence). The CDR3 DNA, read in part, is TGTGCCAGCAACCTGAAACAGGGGGTGAACACTGAA. It specifies CASNLKQGVNTE. The full CDR3 is CASNLKQGVNTEAFF.

This clone was detected ten times or more. The DNA ends 3 residues before the CDR3 does, and the rest of the CDR3 is filled in from the germline J gene. The V gene is TRBV5-1, the J gene TRBJ1-4, with 8 bases fitting TRBD1. The CDR3 runs to 16 residues. Trimming at V came to 4 bases and at J to 4 bases, leaving 9 bases not matched to a gene. Germline values: CDR1 SGHRS, CDR2 YFSETQ. CDR3 sequence: CASSHGQGVGNEKLFF. The part of the CDR3 DNA that was read is TGCGCCAGCAGCCACGGACAGGGCGTTGGTAATGAAAAA.

There are many counts of this clone. The read terminates 3 residues ahead of where the CDR3 ends, so the germline J gene completes it. This chain joins TRBV5-1 and TRBJ1-5, with D perhaps matching TRBD1 (5 bases). This CDR3 contains 13 residues. The V gene lost 5 bases and the J gene lost 7 bases, with 13 bases spanning the gap. CDR1 is SGHRS and CDR2 is YFSETQ in the germline V gene. CDR3 bases read: TGCGCCAGCAGGCACAGGCCTGGGCAGCCC. Its protein is CASRHRPGQP. The entire CDR3 is CASRHRPGQPQHF.

At least ten counts were recorded for this clone. The CDR3 extends 3 residues past the end of the read, so its final part is completed from the germline J gene. The rearrangement joins TRBV6-2 or TRBV6-3 to TRBJ2-7, with no clear D. CDR1 MNHEY and CDR2 SVGEGT come from the germline V gene. Between the trimmed V and J ends, which lost 2 bases and 4 bases, there was a span of 9 bases. The CDR3 consists of 13 residues. The CDR3 DNA, read in part, is TGTGCCAGCAGTTACAATCCCCCATACGAG. Translation: CASSYNPPYE. The whole CDR3 protein is CASSYNPPYEQYF.

Ten or more counts support this clone. Read data end 3 residues before the CDR3 end; the end is taken from the germline J gene. The V call is TRBV7-2, the J call TRBJ2-3; 8 positions agree with TRBD2. V was pared by 6 bases and J by 7 bases, with 9 bases of the junction left unmatched. Germline-derived CDR1 and CDR2 are SGHTA and FQGNSA. The CDR3 runs to 14 residues. The part of the CDR3 DNA that was read is TGTGCCAGCAGTCGGACTAGCATGTCGAATACG. Amino acid sequence: CASSRTSMSNT. The CDR3 in full is CASSRTSMSNTQYF. Filled out from reference TRBV7-2 and TRBJ2-3, the complete variable domain reads GAGVSQSPSNKVTEKGKDVELRCDPISGHTALYWYRQSLGQGLEFLIYFQGNSAPDKSGLPSDRFSAERTGGSVSTLTIQRTQQEDSAVYLCASSRTSMSNTQYFGPGTRLTVL.

This clone has more than one count but fewer than ten. Read sequence stops 3 residues before the CDR3 end, and the germline J gene provides the missing end. This chain links TRBV7-2 with TRBJ2-2; D unresolved. This CDR3 is built from 14 residues. CDR1 is SGHTA and CDR2 is FQGNSA in the germline V gene. The CDR3 loop reads CASSLDSYNSPLFF. The covered CDR3 bases are TGTGCCAGCAGCTTAGACAGTTATAATTCACCG. Variable domain in full (rest from reference TRBV7-2 and TRBJ2-2): GAGVSQSPSNKVTEKGKDVELRCDPISGHTALYWYRQSLGQGLEFLIYFQGNSAPDKSGLPSDRFSAERTGGSVSTLTIQRTQQEDSAVYLCASSLDSYNSPLFFGEGSRLTVL.